These 27 T cell receptor beta chains originate from one sample sequenced in a study of T cells in Graves' hyperthyroidism and ophthalmopathy. The source material, RNA transcripts, was used to amplify TCR beta CDR3 regions. The HTBI set primed first-round TCR CDR3 RT-PCR. TCRdb used MiXCR to reprocess the multiplex PCR reads, holding one entry per CDR3 protein. The sample consists of approximately 380,000 distinct CDR3 sequences, approximately 17% of them appearing once. The sequencing sample was made of blood. Every receptor here comes from a man in his late teens or twenties with Graves' ophthalmopathy.

This clonotype has a count of ten or more. This rearrangement joins TRBV6-1 to TRBJ2-7; 10 bases are shared with TRBD1. The CDR3 length is 13 residues. Germline CDR1 and CDR2: MNHNS and SASEGT. V lost 6 bases to trimming and J lost 6 bases; unmatched junction nucleotides: 5. The DNA for the CDR3 is TGTGCCAGCAGCCGGGACAGGGGTGCCGAGCAGTACTTC. Translation gives CASSRDRGAEQYF.

This clonotype was seen repeatedly, ten times or more. The chain joins TRBV24-1 to TRBJ2-6; TRBD1 matches 9 bases. The junction had 16 bases not matched to a gene; V was cut back by 2 bases and J by 0 bases. Germline values: CDR1 KGHDR, CDR2 SFDVKD. The CDR3 length is 22 residues. Written as DNA, the CDR3 is TGTGCCACCAGTGATTCCCGGGGCGAAGGACAGGGGCTGTTCTCTGGGGCCAACGTCCTGACTTTC. Protein sequence: CATSDSRGEGQGLFSGANVLTF.

This clonotype was seen a few times. The rearrangement joins TRBV7-8 to TRBJ2-5, with 7 bases fitting TRBD1. Germline-derived CDR1 and CDR2 are SGHVS and FQNEAQ. CDR3 size: 15 residues. Trimming cost V 5 bases and J 1 base; bases outside gene matches: 7. The CDR3 nucleotides read TGTGCCAGCAGCCAGGGGGTGGGCTTCCAAGAGACCCAGTACTTC. Its translation is CASSQGVGFQETQYF.

The genes are TRBV28 and TRBJ2-6; D not resolved. The germline V gene encodes CDR1 MDHEN and CDR2 SYDVKM. The CDR3 loop spans 14 amino acids. The V end lost 7 bases, the J end lost 0 bases, and 7 bases lay between the germline ends. CDR3 sequence: CASTIDSGANVLTF. The CDR3 DNA follows: TGTGCCAGCACGATTGACTCTGGGGCCAACGTCCTGACTTTC.

The chain combines TRBV11-1 with TRBJ2-1, with TRBD1 matching over 9 bases. The CDR3 totals 16 residues. Germline assignment: CDR1 SGHAT and CDR2 FQDESV (reference sequence). V lost 5 bases and J lost 2; bases outside the gene matches: 7. This chain's CDR3 is CASSRLQGAAYNEQFF. The DNA of the CDR3 is TGTGCCAGCAGCCGCCTACAGGGGGCAGCCTACAATGAGCAGTTCTTC.

Comments on this clonotype: A much larger clonotype is one base distant, so this may be a read error. The chain joins TRBV11-2 to TRBJ1-4, with D hard to call. From germline, CDR1 is SGHAT and CDR2 FQNNGV. The CDR3 is 13 amino acids. In DNA form, the CDR3 reads TGTGCCGGCAGCGACCTTAATCCTGAAAAACTGTTTTTT. Its protein is CAGSDLNPEKLFF.

The chain has TRBV14 and TRBJ1-4; 7 positions agree with TRBD1. Germline CDR1 and CDR2: SGHDN and FVKESK. The CDR3 is 14 residues long. The junction had 5 bases not matched to a gene; V was cut back by 5 bases and J by 5 bases. The CDR3: CASSKWGQNEKLFF. CDR3 nucleotides: TGTGCCAGCAGCAAGTGGGGACAGAATGAAAAACTGTTTTTT.

This clonotype appeared a few times. The rearrangement uses TRBV7-9 and TRBJ2-5; TRBD2 aligns across 12 bases. The CDR3 is 19 residues long. V was clipped by 4 bases and J by 2 bases; unmatched bases: 14. In germline, CDR1 is SEHNR, CDR2 FQNEAQ (reference sequence). DNA of the CDR3: TGTGCCAGCAGCTATCCTAGCGGGGGGGCGGGAACCCTTCAAGAGACCCAGTACTTC. Its protein product is CASSYPSGGAGTLQETQYF.

A few counts support this clonotype. The gene calls are TRBV20-1 and TRBJ1-6; D is possibly TRBD1 (5 bases). Trimming removed 4 bases from V and 9 bases from J, with 10 bases in between. This CDR3 is built from 12 residues. CDR1 DFQATT and CDR2 SNEGSKA come from the germline V gene (reference sequence). The CDR3 DNA follows: TGCAGTGCTAACGGGGCAGGTTCACCCCTCCACTTT. Protein product: CSANGAGSPLHF.

This clonotype was seen at least ten times. V usage is TRBV6-1 and J usage is TRBJ2-2; no clear D gene. The CDR3 totals 14 residues. The germline V gene encodes CDR1 MNHNS and CDR2 SASEGT. The V and J ends lost 8 bases and 4 bases respectively, with 14 bases between them. The CDR3 reads CASPRHVGTGELFF. The DNA of the CDR3 is TGTGCCAGCCCAAGACATGTTGGCACCGGGGAGCTGTTTTTT.

This clonotype was seen more than once but under ten times. The chain couples TRBV5-1 to TRBJ2-3; TRBD1 or TRBD2 may be the D gene (5 bases each). V was pared by 4 bases and J by 2 bases, with 14 bases between. The length of the CDR3 is 15 residues. CDR1 and CDR2 (germline): SGHRS, YFSETQ. This chain's CDR3 is CASSLNDGTTDTQYF. For the CDR3, the DNA is TGCGCCAGCAGCCTCAACGACGGGACCACAGATACGCAGTATTTT.

This clonotype came up many times. This rearrangement joins TRBV2 to TRBJ2-5, with D possibly being TRBD1 (6 bases). V gave up 8 bases and J gave up 0 bases, with 16 bases separating them. The germline V gene has CDR1 SNHLY and CDR2 FYNNEI. This CDR3 is built from 15 residues. In nucleotides, the CDR3 is TGTGCCAGCGGACGCAGGGGCTCGAACCAAGAGACCCAGTACTTC. Translated: CASGRRGSNQETQYF. The full variable domain, its missing parts supplied by reference TRBV2 and TRBJ2-5, is EPEVTQTPSHQVTQMGQEVILRCVPISNHLYFYWYRQILGQKVEFLVSFYNNEISEKSEIFDDQFSVERPDGSNFTLKIRSTKLEDSAMYFCASGRRGSNQETQYFGPGTRLLVL.

The rearrangement uses TRBV4-2 and TRBJ2-3, with 14 bases lining up with TRBD2. Germline CDR1 and CDR2: LGHNA and YNFKEQ. The CDR3 has 17 amino acids. Trimming removed 1 base from V and 2 bases from J; junction bases left unmatched: 2. CDR3 sequence (DNA): TGTGCCAGCAGCCAAGGGACTAGCGGGGGGTTCACAGATACGCAGTATTTT. Amino acids: CASSQGTSGGFTDTQYF.

This clonotype was detected a few times. Possible read error: a much larger clone is one base away. This rearrangement joins TRBV20-1 to TRBJ1-1; D may be TRBD1 (6 bases). The germline gives CDR1 DFQATT, CDR2 SNEGSKA (reference sequence). This CDR3 region has 13 residues. In nucleotides, the CDR3 is TGCAGTGCTAGAGCACAGGGAGTCACTGAAGCTTCCTTT. This codes for CSARAQGVTEASF.

This clonotype was seen repeatedly, ten times or more. The chain carries TRBV29-1 and TRBJ1-1; the D is unclear. V lost 2 bases to trimming and J lost 0 bases, with 10 bases between them. CDR3 length equals 14 residues. Germline CDR1 is SQVTM and CDR2 is ANQGSEA. CDR3 in amino acids: CSVEQHAMNTEAFF. The CDR3 DNA follows: TGCAGCGTTGAACAACACGCTATGAACACTGAAGCTTTCTTT.

The sample holds a few counts of this clonotype. The chain has TRBV5-1 and TRBJ1-4; a weak D match, TRBD1 (6 bases). V lost 3 bases and J lost 4, with 10 bases in between. Germline assignment: CDR1 SGHRS and CDR2 YFSETQ. This CDR3 has 14 amino acids. CDR3 sequence (DNA): TGCGCCAGCAGCTGGGGGCAGGATAATGAAAAACTGTTTTTT. Its translation: CASSWGQDNEKLFF.

This clonotype was detected a few times. The J gene is TRBJ1-1, the V gene TRBV10-3; maybe TRBD1 (6 bases). The CDR3 consists of 15 residues. CDR1 and CDR2 (germline): ENHRY, SYGVKD. V was shortened by 8 bases and J by 5 bases, with 21 bases between the two germline ends. This CDR3 reads CAISGLAGVGTEAFF. In DNA, the CDR3 is TGTGCCATCTCCGGGTTAGCAGGGGTTGGTACTGAAGCTTTCTTT.

The rearrangement uses TRBV2 and TRBJ1-6, with 8 nucleotides matching TRBD1. Looked up from germline, CDR1 is SNHLY and CDR2 is FYNNEI. There are 14 residues in the CDR3. V trimming: 6 bases; J trimming: 11 bases; junction bases outside the gene matches: 9. CDR3 nucleotides: TGTGCCAGCAGAAGACAGGGGAGGCGGCCACCCCTCCACTTT. It encodes CASRRQGRRPPLHF.

The genes are TRBV2 and TRBJ1-1; tentatively, D is TRBD1 (5 bases). This CDR3 spans 15 amino acids. The germline V gene encodes CDR1 SNHLY and CDR2 FYNNEI. Trimming took 6 bases from V and 3 from J, leaving 17 bases between them. As DNA, the CDR3 is TGTGCCAGCAGCGCCCACCGGGACGGGCACACTGAAGCTTTCTTT. Translation: CASSAHRDGHTEAFF. Variable domain in full (rest from reference TRBV2 and TRBJ1-1): EPEVTQTPSHQVTQMGQEVILRCVPISNHLYFYWYRQILGQKVEFLVSFYNNEISEKSEIFDDQFSVERPDGSNFTLKIRSTKLEDSAMYFCASSAHRDGHTEAFFGQGTRLTVV.

This chain connects TRBV10-3 to TRBJ2-5; perhaps D is TRBD1 or TRBD2 (5 bases each). Trimming left V 6 bases short and J 8 bases short, with 16 bases between. The germline CDR1 and CDR2 sequences are ENHRY and SYGVKD. The CDR3 extends over 13 amino acids. DNA of the CDR3: TGTGCCATCAGCGTGGGACCCGGAGAAACCCAGTACTTC. It codes for CAISVGPGETQYF.

With regard to this clonotype: A much larger clone differs from this one at a single base, so this may be a read error. The rearrangement uses TRBV7-9 and TRBJ2-2, with D perhaps assigned TRBD1 or TRBD2 (6 bases each). The CDR3 has 15 residues. The germline V gene has CDR1 SEHNR and CDR2 FQNEAQ (reference sequence). The CDR3 coding sequence is TGTGCCAGCAGCTTAGGGACAGTGAACACCGGGGGGCTGTTTTTT. Protein product: CASSLGTVNTGGLFF.

The chain combines TRBV5-6 with TRBJ2-7; D is perhaps TRBD2 (5 bases). Trimming cost V 2 bases and J 6 bases, with 12 bases left between them. Germline assignment: CDR1 SGHDT and CDR2 YYEEEE. The CDR3 length is 13 residues. CDR3 sequence reads: CASSFSGRSEQYF. As DNA, the CDR3 is TGTGCCAGCAGCTTTTCTGGGAGAAGCGAGCAGTACTTC.

This clonotype has at least ten counts. V usage is TRBV13 and J usage is TRBJ2-1, with 12 nucleotides matching TRBD2. Germline values: CDR1 PRHDT, CDR2 FYEKMQ (reference sequence). The CDR3 consists of 16 residues. V dropped 4 bases and J dropped 8; count of bases not matched to a gene: 9. The CDR3 reads CASSSPTSGGRDEQFF. CDR3 nucleotide sequence: TGTGCCAGCAGCTCCCCGACTAGCGGGGGTCGGGATGAGCAGTTCTTC.

The CDR3 spells CASSLAQLNSPLHF. CDR3 sequence (DNA): TGTGCCAGCAGCTTAGCACAGCTCAATTCACCCCTCCACTTT. The chain combines TRBV13 with TRBJ1-6; D not certain. CDR1 and CDR2 (germline): PRHDT, FYEKMQ (reference sequence). The V and J ends lost 1 base and 7 bases respectively, with 8 bases between them. The CDR3 extends over 14 amino acids.

This clonotype was observed at least ten times. V usage is TRBV5-1 and J usage is TRBJ1-4; D possibly corresponds to TRBD1 (5 bases). The germline CDR1 and CDR2 sequences are SGHRS and YFSETQ. CDR3 length equals 14 residues. The germline V and J ends were trimmed by 0 bases and 8 bases, with 11 bases remaining between them. The CDR3 DNA reads as TGCGCCAGCAGCTTGGCGGGGGTTGGGGAAAAACTGTTTTTT. This codes for CASSLAGVGEKLFF. The whole variable domain, remainder taken from reference TRBV5-1 and TRBJ1-4, is KAGVTQTPRYLIKTRGQQVTLSCSPISGHRSVSWYQQTPGQGLQFLFEYFSETQRNKGNFPGRFSGRQFSNSRSEMNVSTLELGDSALYLCASSLAGVGEKLFFGSGTQLSVL.

This rearrangement joins TRBV11-2 to TRBJ1-4; no reliable D call. The CDR3 length is 16 residues. The germline V and J ends were trimmed by 5 bases and 0 bases, with 13 bases remaining between them. The germline V gene encodes CDR1 SGHAT and CDR2 FQNNGV. The CDR3 is CASSPPTYATNEKLFF. DNA for the CDR3: TGTGCCAGCAGCCCACCGACCTACGCAACTAATGAAAAACTGTTTTTT.

Many counts were recorded for this clonotype. The chain employs TRBV2 and TRBJ1-5; TRBD1 aligns across 9 bases. CDR3 length: 13 amino acids. Germline lookup yields CDR1 SNHLY and CDR2 FYNNEI. The junction had 5 bases not matched to a gene; V was cut back by 8 bases and J by 6 bases. Here the CDR3 reads CASRDRDAQPQHF. The CDR3 DNA reads TGTGCCAGCCGGGACAGGGATGCTCAGCCCCAGCATTTT. The full variable domain, with the rest looked up from reference TRBV2 and TRBJ1-5, is EPEVTQTPSHQVTQMGQEVILRCVPISNHLYFYWYRQILGQKVEFLVSFYNNEISEKSEIFDDQFSVERPDGSNFTLKIRSTKLEDSAMYFCASRDRDAQPQHFGDGTRLSIL.